The clone carrying this T cell receptor (beta chain) was observed a handful of times. These data come from a study of identical twins. TCRdb reprocessed the 5' RACE reads with MiXCR, giving one entry per CDR3 protein. Seen here are roughly 690,000 distinct CDR3 sequences, around 20% observed once, and the top ten hold 4.3%. From germline, CDR1 is ENHRY and CDR2 SYGVKD. Trimming removed 6 bases at V and 4 bases at J, with 12 bases between. CDR3 length equals 14 residues. These same records also appear under a second study, on T cells expressing NK-cell markers.

Specimen: PBMCs. The rearrangement links TRBV10-3 to TRBJ2-2; tentative D call: TRBD1 (7 bases). The TCR comes from a woman under 30 in good health. CDR3: CAISAQGGTGELFF. CDR3 nucleotide sequence: TGTGCCATCAGCGCCCAGGGGGGCACCGGGGAGCTGTTTTTT.